Listed below are T cell receptor beta chains from one sample, sequenced in a study of CD8+ T cells in alopecia areata. Repertoires were generated with immunoSEQ multiplex PCR, while TCRdb's copy carries only in-frame clones and drops some. The sample has 110,000 to 150,000 clones; roughly three fifths are singletons. The sample consisted of CD4+ T cells sorted from blood, taken at week 0. The receptors shown here come from a human donor with alopecia areata. Both conserved end residues are part of each CDR3. The D gene is left open where the match is weak. Part of the rows lack a size; the others show once, few, many or a class for expanded clones.

J	size	V	length	D	CDR3	DNA
TRBJ1-1	NA	TRBV5-1	15	TRBD1	CASSLRTGGLTEAFF	TGCGCCAGCAGCTTGAGAACAGGGGGCCTCACTGAAGCTTTCTTT
TRBJ1-1	once	TRBV30	12	TRBD1	CACQQGGPEAFF	TGTGCCTGCCAGCAAGGGGGCCCTGAAGCTTTCTTT
TRBJ2-5	large	TRBV2	13	NA	CASMGGMQETQYF	TGTGCCAGCATGGGGGGCATGCAAGAGACCCAGTACTTC
TRBJ2-1	few	TRBV19	17	NA	CASSIRHRELAYNEQFF	TGTGCCAGTAGTATACGTCACAGGGAGCTTGCGTACAATGAGCAGTTCTTC
TRBJ2-5	NA	TRBV7-2	13	TRBD1	CASSFDRGQTQYF	TGTGCCAGCAGCTTTGACAGGGGTCAGACCCAGTACTTC
TRBJ1-3	NA	TRBV30	14	NA	CAWRAAGSGNTIYF	TGTGCCTGGAGAGCGGCGGGAAGTGGAAACACCATATATTTT
TRBJ2-5	NA	TRBV27	12	NA	CASRPERETQYF	TGTGCCAGCAGGCCTGAACGGGAGACCCAGTACTTC
TRBJ1-1	few	TRBV9	13	NA	CASGREGRTEAFF	TGTGCCAGCGGACGCGAGGGGCGGACTGAAGCTTTCTTT
TRBJ2-2	NA	TRBV7-2	15	NA	CASSPGGPNTGELFF	TGTGCCAGCAGCCCCGGGGGACCGAACACCGGGGAGCTGTTTTTT
TRBJ1-1	many	TRBV7-9	13	NA	CASSDYENTEAFF	TGTGCCAGCAGCGATTACGAGAACACTGAAGCTTTCTTT
TRBJ2-7	few	TRBV5-1	12	NA	CASSLEPYEQYF	TGCGCCAGCAGCTTGGAGCCCTACGAGCAGTACTTC
TRBJ2-7	few	TRBV18	15	NA	CASSLTGSVNYEQYF	TGTGCCAGCTCACTAACAGGTAGCGTGAACTACGAGCAGTACTTC
TRBJ2-5	NA	TRBV5-1	13	TRBD2	CASSFAGEETQYF	TGCGCCAGCAGCTTCGCGGGGGAAGAGACCCAGTACTTC
TRBJ1-5	NA	TRBV4-1	18	NA	CASSQEVRQELSNQPQHF	TGCGCCAGCAGCCAAGAGGTGAGACAGGAGTTAAGCAATCAGCCCCAGCATTTT
TRBJ2-6	NA	TRBV2	14	TRBD1	CASSFRDRRDVLTF	TGTGCCAGCAGTTTCCGGGACAGACGGGACGTCCTGACTTTC
TRBJ1-1	NA	TRBV5-1	14	NA	CASSLANSNTEAFF	TGCGCCAGCAGCTTGGCCAACTCGAACACTGAAGCTTTCTTT
TRBJ1-5	NA	TRBV18	15	NA	CASSPRGDGYQPQHF	TGTGCCAGCTCCCCCCGGGGAGACGGGTATCAGCCCCAGCATTTT
TRBJ2-5	few	TRBV7-9	12	NA	CASSLRAETQYF	TGTGCCAGCAGCTTACGGGCAGAGACCCAGTACTTC
TRBJ2-5	few	TRBV29-1	16	TRBD2	CSVVEGLAGGSETQYF	TGCAGCGTTGTGGAGGGGCTAGCGGGGGGATCAGAGACCCAGTACTTC
TRBJ1-5	few	TRBV18	15	NA	CASSSSGTSDQPQHF	TGTGCCAGCTCATCCTCCGGGACGTCGGATCAGCCCCAGCATTTT
TRBJ2-2	NA	TRBV5-1	18	TRBD2	CASSLVLAGTQNTGELFF	TGCGCCAGCAGCTTGGTACTAGCGGGGACACAGAACACCGGGGAGCTGTTTTTT
TRBJ2-1	NA	TRBV30	13	NA	CAWSVLRGLGQFF	TGTGCCTGGAGTGTGCTGCGGGGTTTAGGGCAGTTCTTC
TRBJ2-4	few	TRBV15	14	NA	CATSRDPVSSIQYF	TGTGCCACCAGCAGAGATCCCGTTTCGAGCATTCAGTACTTC
TRBJ2-5	NA	TRBV29-1	12	NA	CSVDFGGETQYF	TGCAGCGTTGATTTCGGGGGAGAGACCCAGTACTTC
TRBJ1-6	NA	TRBV5-1	14	TRBD1	CASSLGQTNSPLHF	TGCGCCAGCAGCCTGGGACAGACGAATTCACCCCTCCACTTT
TRBJ2-7	NA	TRBV10-3	11	NA	CAISEAYEQYF	TGTGCCATCAGTGAAGCATACGAGCAGTACTTC
TRBJ2-1	NA	TRBV5-1	14	TRBD1	CASSPGTGGDEQFF	TGCGCCAGCAGCCCCGGGACAGGGGGAGATGAGCAGTTCTTC